This TCR beta chain was observed in a study of T cell responses to AZD1222 COVID-19 vaccine. Study details: Combined were second doses at about 4 or about 12 weeks. Study results and caveats: Spike-wide vaccine-associated CD4 TCRs dominated at 160-218 and 743-854. Seropositive AZD1222 recipients at baseline numbered only six or seven.

Produced via immunoSEQ multiplex PCR; TCRdb's table is partial and in-frame only. The repertoire holds roughly 120,000 clones, with roughly nine tenths as singletons. A remark on this clone: The antigen is unknown.

V lost 6 bases to trimming and J lost 4 bases, with 15 bases between them. The CDR3 is made up of 14 amino acids. Looked up from germline, CDR1 is MDHEN and CDR2 is SYDVKM. The chain joins TRBV28 to TRBJ1-1; unclear D gene. The receptor was derived from an adult in good health. The sample in question was peripheral blood, obtained on day 0 of AZD1222 vaccination. As DNA, the CDR3 is TGTGCCAGCAGACGGCGCCCTTGGAGCACTGAAGCTTTCTTT. Protein product: CASRRRPWSTEAFF.